This T cell receptor delta chain was identified in a study of human gamma delta and Vdelta1 T cells (dated by TCRdb to the late 2010s). Regarding the study in general: The study investigated Delta One T cells, Vd1+ gamma-delta T cells, as cytotoxic effectors against acute myeloid leukemia.

This clone turned up a few times. No antigen is known for it. This likely stems from a read error, as it lies one base from a far larger clone. The same CDR3 arises from other DNA sequences in this sample as well. The library was obtained by PCR. Sequenced on an Illumina MiSeq. TCRdb processed the public reads again with the CATT caller, after which rows with matching DNA were combined. The sample data list under 7,000 delta-chain clones, and roughly a tenth of these were observed just once. Clones ranked in the top ten supply approximately 14% of the sample. The CDR1 and CDR2 encoded by the germline V gene are TSWWSYY and QGS. The CDR3 holds 17 amino acids from the cysteine to the phenylalanine. The kept DNA is CDR3 alone, 51 bases in frame from the first base.

The sequence joins TRDV1 to TRDJ1; TRDD3 is a possible D gene, resting on 5 matching bases. The TCR comes from a human donor in good health. The sequencing input was naive CD27+ Vdelta1 gamma-delta T cells from blood. The nucleotides read TGCGCTCTTGGGGAAAGGTTAGGAGCACTTTACACCGATAAACTCATCTTT. This translates into CALGERLGALYTDKLIF.